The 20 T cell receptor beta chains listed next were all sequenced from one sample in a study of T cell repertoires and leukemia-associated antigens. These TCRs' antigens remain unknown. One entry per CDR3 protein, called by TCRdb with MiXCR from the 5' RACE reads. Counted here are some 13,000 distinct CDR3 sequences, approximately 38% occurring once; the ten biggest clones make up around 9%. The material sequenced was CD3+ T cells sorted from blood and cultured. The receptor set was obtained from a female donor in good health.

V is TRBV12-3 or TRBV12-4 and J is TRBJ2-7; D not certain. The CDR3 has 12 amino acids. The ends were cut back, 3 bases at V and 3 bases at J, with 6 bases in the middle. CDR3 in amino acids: CASSLWVYEQYF. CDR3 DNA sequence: TGTGCCAGCAGTTTGTGGGTCTACGAGCAGTACTTC.

DNA of the CDR3: TGCAGTGCTAGCGCTAATAGCGGGAGACTCACAGGCACGCAGTATTTT. This sequence encodes CSASANSGRLTGTQYF. The J gene is TRBJ2-3, the V gene TRBV20-1, with TRBD2 matching 9 bases. Germline V gives CDR1 DFQATT, CDR2 SNEGSKA (reference sequence). This CDR3 comprises 16 residues. V shed 3 bases and J 9 bases; nucleotides not matched to a gene: 16.

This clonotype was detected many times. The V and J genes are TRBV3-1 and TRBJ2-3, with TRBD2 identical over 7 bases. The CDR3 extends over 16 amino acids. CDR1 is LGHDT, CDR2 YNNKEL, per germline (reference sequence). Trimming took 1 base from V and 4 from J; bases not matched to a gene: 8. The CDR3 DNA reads TGTGCCAGCAGCCAAGTAGGAGGGCTAGCGGCAGATACGCAGTATTTT. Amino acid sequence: CASSQVGGLAADTQYF.

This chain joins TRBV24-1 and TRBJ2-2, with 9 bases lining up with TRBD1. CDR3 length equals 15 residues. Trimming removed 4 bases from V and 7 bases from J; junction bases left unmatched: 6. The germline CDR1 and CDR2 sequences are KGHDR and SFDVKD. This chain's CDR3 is CATSDSGQGGGELFF. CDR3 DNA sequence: TGTGCCACCAGTGACTCGGGACAGGGAGGCGGGGAGCTGTTTTTT.

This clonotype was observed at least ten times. The CDR3 DNA follows: TGTGCCAGCTCACCACGGGTGCAGACAGAGAACACTGAAGCTTTCTTT. This sequence encodes CASSPRVQTENTEAFF. This rearrangement joins TRBV18 to TRBJ1-1, with TRBD1 as a possible D gene (5 bases). V dropped 1 base and J dropped 1 base, with 13 bases sitting between them. This CDR3 region has 16 residues. The V gene's germline CDR1 is KGHSH and CDR2 LQKENI.

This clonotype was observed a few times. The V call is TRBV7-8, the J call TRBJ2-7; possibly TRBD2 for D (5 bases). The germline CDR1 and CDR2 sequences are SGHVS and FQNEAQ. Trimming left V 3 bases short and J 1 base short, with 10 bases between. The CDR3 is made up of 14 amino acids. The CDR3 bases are TGTGCCAGCAGCTTGGAGGCCAGTTCCTACGAGCAGTACTTC. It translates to CASSLEASSYEQYF. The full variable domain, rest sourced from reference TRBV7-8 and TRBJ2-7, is GAGVSQSPRYKVAKRGQDVALRCDPISGHVSLFWYQQALGQGPEFLTYFQNEAQLDKSGLPSDRFFAERPEGSVSTLKIQRTQQEDSAVYLCASSLEASSYEQYFGPGTRLTVT.

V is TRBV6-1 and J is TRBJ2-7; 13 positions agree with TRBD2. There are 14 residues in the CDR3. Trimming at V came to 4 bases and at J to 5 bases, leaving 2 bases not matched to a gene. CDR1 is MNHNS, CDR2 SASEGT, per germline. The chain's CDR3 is CASSGTSGSDEQYF. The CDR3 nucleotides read TGTGCCAGCAGTGGGACTAGCGGGAGCGACGAGCAGTACTTC.

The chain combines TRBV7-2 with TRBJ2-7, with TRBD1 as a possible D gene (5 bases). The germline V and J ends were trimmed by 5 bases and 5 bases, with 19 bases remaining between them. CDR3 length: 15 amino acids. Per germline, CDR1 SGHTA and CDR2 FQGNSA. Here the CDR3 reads CASSPGAQVSHEQYF. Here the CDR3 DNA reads TGTGCCAGCAGCCCTGGGGCCCAGGTTTCCCACGAGCAGTACTTC.

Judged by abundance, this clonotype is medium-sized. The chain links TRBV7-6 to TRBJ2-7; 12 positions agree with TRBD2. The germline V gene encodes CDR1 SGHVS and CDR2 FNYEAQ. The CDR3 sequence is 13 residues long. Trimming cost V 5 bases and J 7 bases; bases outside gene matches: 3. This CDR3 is CASSPGLAGEQYF. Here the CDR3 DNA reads TGTGCCAGCAGCCCCGGACTAGCGGGGGAGCAGTACTTC.

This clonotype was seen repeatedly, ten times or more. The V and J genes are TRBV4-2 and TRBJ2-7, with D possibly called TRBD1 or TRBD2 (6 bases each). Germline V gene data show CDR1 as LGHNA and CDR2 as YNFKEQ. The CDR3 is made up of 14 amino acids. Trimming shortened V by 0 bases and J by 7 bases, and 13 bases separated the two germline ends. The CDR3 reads CASSQDEGGWEQYF. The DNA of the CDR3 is TGTGCCAGCAGCCAAGATGAGGGGGGCTGGGAGCAGTACTTC.

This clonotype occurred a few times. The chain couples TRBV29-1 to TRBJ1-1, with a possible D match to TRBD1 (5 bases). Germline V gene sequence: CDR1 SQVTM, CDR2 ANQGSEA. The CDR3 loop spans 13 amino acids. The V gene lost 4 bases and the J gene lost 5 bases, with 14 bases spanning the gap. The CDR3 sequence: CSVGWDYGTEAFF. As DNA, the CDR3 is TGCAGCGTTGGGTGGGACTATGGTACTGAAGCTTTCTTT.

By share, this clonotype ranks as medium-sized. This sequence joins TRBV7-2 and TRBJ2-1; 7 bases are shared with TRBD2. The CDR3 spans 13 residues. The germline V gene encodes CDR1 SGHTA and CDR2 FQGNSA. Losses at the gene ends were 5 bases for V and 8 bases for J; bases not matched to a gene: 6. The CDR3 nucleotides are TGTGCCAGCAGCCGAGCGGGACGGGATGAGCAGTTCTTC. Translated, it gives CASSRAGRDEQFF.

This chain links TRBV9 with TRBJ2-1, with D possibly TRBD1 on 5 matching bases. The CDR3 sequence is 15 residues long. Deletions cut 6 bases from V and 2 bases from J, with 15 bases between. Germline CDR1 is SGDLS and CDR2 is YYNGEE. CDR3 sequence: CASTPRDYTYNEQFF. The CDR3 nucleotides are TGTGCCAGCACCCCCAGGGATTACACCTACAATGAGCAGTTCTTC.

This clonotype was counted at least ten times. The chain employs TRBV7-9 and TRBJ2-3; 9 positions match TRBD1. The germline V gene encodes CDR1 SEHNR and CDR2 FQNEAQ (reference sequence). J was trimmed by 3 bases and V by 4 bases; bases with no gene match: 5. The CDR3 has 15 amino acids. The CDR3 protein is CASSSGTGRTDTQYF. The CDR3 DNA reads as TGTGCCAGCAGCTCCGGGACAGGGAGAACAGATACGCAGTATTTT. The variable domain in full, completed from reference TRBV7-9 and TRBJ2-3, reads DTGVSQNPRHKITKRGQNVTFRCDPISEHNRLYWYRQTLGQGPEFLTYFQNEAQLEKSRLLSDRFSAERPKGSFSTLEIQRTEQGDSAMYLCASSSGTGRTDTQYFGPGTRLTVL.

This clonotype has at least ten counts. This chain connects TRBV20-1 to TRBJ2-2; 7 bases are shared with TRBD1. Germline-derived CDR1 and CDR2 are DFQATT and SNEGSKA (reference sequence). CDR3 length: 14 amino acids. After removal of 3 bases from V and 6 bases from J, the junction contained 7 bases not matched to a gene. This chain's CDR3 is CSASVQGDAGELFF. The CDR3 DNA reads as TGCAGTGCTAGTGTTCAGGGGGATGCCGGGGAGCTGTTTTTT.

CDR3 nucleotide sequence: TGCGCCAGCAGCTGGACGACCGGACTAGCCGGAGACTACAATGAGCAGTTCTTC. Its translation is CASSWTTGLAGDYNEQFF. The chain has TRBV5-1 and TRBJ2-1, with TRBD2 identical over 8 bases. Germline-derived CDR1 and CDR2 are SGHRS and YFSETQ. The J segment lost 3 bases and the V segment lost 3 bases, leaving 14 bases of the junction unmatched. The CDR3 is made up of 18 amino acids.

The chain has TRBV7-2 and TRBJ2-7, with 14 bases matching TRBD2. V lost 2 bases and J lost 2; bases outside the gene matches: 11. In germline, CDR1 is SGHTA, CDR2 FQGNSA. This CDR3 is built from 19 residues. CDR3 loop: CASSLRLGTSGRGTYEQYF. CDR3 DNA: TGTGCCAGCAGCTTAAGATTGGGGACTAGCGGGAGAGGGACCTACGAGCAGTACTTC.

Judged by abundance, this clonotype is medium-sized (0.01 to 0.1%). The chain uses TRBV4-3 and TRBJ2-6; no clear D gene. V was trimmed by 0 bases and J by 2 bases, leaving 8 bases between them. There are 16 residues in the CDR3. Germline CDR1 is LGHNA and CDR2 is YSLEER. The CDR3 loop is CASSQDLGTGANVLTF. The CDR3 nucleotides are TGCGCCAGCAGCCAAGATCTGGGCACTGGGGCCAACGTCCTGACTTTC.

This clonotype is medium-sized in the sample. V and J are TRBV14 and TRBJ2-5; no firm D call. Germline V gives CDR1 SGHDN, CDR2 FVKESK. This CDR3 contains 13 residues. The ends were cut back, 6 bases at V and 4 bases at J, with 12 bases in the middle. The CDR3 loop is CASSGQPGETQYF. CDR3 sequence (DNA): TGTGCCAGCAGTGGGCAGCCGGGAGAGACCCAGTACTTC.

The CDR3 is CASSSDGLAGGGEQFF. The DNA for the CDR3 is TGTGCCAGCAGCTCTGACGGACTAGCGGGAGGGGGTGAGCAGTTCTTC. The V gene is TRBV5-5, the J gene TRBJ2-1; 15 bases are a match to TRBD2. J was trimmed by 9 bases and V by 3 bases; bases with no gene match: 7. Germline lookup yields CDR1 SGHKS and CDR2 YYEKEE (reference sequence). The CDR3 has 16 residues.